This entry lists 3 T cell receptor beta chains sequenced from one sample in a study of blood T cell repertoires in COVID-19 (dated by TCRdb to about 2020). The library was built by means of the immunoSEQ multiplex PCR assay. What TCRdb holds here is the immuneACCESS table cut down to in-frame rearrangements. Part of the clones is not present; checked against another copy, under half of the missing clones reflect an unresolved V gene, and the others are unexplained. In this sample the table shows about 240,000 clones, approximately 86% of which occur a single time. Around 3.3% of the sample is taken by the ten largest. Sequenced input: PBMCs or T cells enriched from blood (not recorded which). These receptors all come from a woman between 40 and 50 years old with acute COVID-19.

The CDR3 is CSASGRAGAGVYEQYF. The CDR3 bases are TGCAGTGCTAGTGGGCGAGCGGGAGCGGGCGTTTACGAGCAGTACTTC. The chain employs TRBV20-1 and TRBJ2-7, with TRBD2 matching over 8 bases. Germline lookup yields CDR1 DFQATT and CDR2 SNEGSKA (reference sequence). The length of the CDR3 is 16 residues. J gave up 4 bases and V 3 bases, and 14 bases lay outside the gene matches.

The chain employs TRBV28 and TRBJ1-3, with D unresolved. The CDR3 runs 14 residues. V lost 3 bases and J lost 1, with 7 bases in between. CDR1 and CDR2 from the germline V gene are MDHEN and SYDVKM. DNA for the CDR3: TGTGCCAGCAGTTTGGCGGGATCTGGAAACACCATATATTTT. Amino acid sequence: CASSLAGSGNTIYF.

In the case of this clone: This CDR3 is also generated by other DNA sequences in the sample. V usage is TRBV5-1 and J usage is TRBJ1-4, with D possibly TRBD1 on 6 matching bases. The CDR3 runs to 14 residues. Looked up from germline, CDR1 is SGHRS and CDR2 is YFSETQ. Deletions cut 0 bases from V and 3 bases from J, with 6 bases between. CDR3 in amino acids: CASSLGTANEKLFF. Here the CDR3 DNA reads TGCGCCAGCAGCTTGGGGACAGCTAATGAAAAACTGTTTTTT.